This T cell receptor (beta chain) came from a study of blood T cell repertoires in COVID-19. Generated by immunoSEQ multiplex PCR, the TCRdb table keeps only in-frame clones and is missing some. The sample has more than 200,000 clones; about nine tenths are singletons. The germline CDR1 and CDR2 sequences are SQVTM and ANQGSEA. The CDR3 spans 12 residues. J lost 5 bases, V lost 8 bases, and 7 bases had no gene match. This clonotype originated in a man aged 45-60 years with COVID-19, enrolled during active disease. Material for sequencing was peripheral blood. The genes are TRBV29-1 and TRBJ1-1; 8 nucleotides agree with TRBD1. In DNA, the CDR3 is TGCAGCATGAGGACAGGGCATACTGAAGCTTTCTTT. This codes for CSMRTGHTEAFF.